The sequence of this T cell receptor beta chain was determined in a study of CD8+ T cells in alopecia areata. CD4+ lymphocytes from 4 to 6 patients underwent sorting into CD25+CD127- populations. Specimens obtained from alopecia areata patients comprised lesional scalp punch biopsies and peripheral blood. T lymphocytes (CD4+ and CD8+) were sorted from PBMCs. V was clipped by 1 base and J by 1 base, with 19 bases between them. The CDR3 totals 18 residues. Regarding this clone: As yet, its antigen is unknown.

Study conclusions and caveats: Affected scalp, especially in alopecia totalis/universalis, had a higher clonality than normal scalp did. Normal skin's resident alphabeta T cells are also sequenced in scalp samples.

Extracted RNA was reverse transcribed, and the resulting cDNA served as sequencing template. Assay used: immunoSEQ multiplex PCR; TCRdb lists only in-frame clones, some missing. The sample lists 35,000 to 45,000 clones, around 57% occurring once. What was sequenced was CD4+ Tregs sorted from blood. The genes are TRBV23-1 and TRBJ1-1; D unclear. TRBV23-1 is an open reading frame, and its role is uncertain. This TCR was sampled from a human donor with alopecia areata. This CDR3 is CASSQYFAGGWGNTEAFF. DNA of the CDR3: TGCGCCAGCAGTCAATACTTCGCGGGAGGGTGGGGGAACACTGAAGCTTTCTTT.